Listed below are T cell receptor beta chains from one sample, sequenced in a study of OX40 agonist ivuxolimab in advanced cancers. The data were produced by immunoSEQ multiplex PCR, yet TCRdb's version contains in-frame clones alone and is incomplete. Counted here are tens of thousands of clones, 75% to 95% occurring once; the ten biggest clones make up approximately 0.55%. The material was CD4+ or CD8+ T cells sorted from blood, obtained in a trial of the OX40 agonist ivuxolimab. The receptors here all came from an adult with an advanced solid tumor such as melanoma, head and neck, liver or kidney cancer. Both conserved end residues are part of each CDR3. Each record gives: clone size, J gene, V gene, D gene, CDR3 protein, CDR3 DNA. The D gene is left open where the match is weak. The size of a clone is reported for some rows only, either as once, few or many, or as a class for expanded clones.

>few|TRBJ2-1|TRBV4-2|TRBD2
CASSPGRTSGRVAYNEQFF
TGTGCCAGCAGCCCCGGCAGAACTAGCGGGAGGGTAGCCTACAATGAGCAGTTCTTC
>NA|TRBJ2-1|TRBV30|NA
CAWSTGKSDNEQFF
TGTGCCTGGAGTACAGGAAAATCCGACAATGAGCAGTTCTTC
>NA|TRBJ2-3|TRBV6-6|NA
CASSYGKIGTDTQYF
TGTGCCAGCAGTTATGGGAAAATCGGCACAGATACGCAGTATTTT
>NA|TRBJ2-7|TRBV7-8|NA
CASNDRDQGSYEQYF
TGTGCCAGCAATGACCGGGACCAGGGCTCCTACGAGCAGTACTTC
>NA|TRBJ1-5|TRBV19|TRBD1
CASSIDRGINQPQHF
TGTGCCAGTAGTATAGACAGGGGGATAAATCAGCCCCAGCATTTT
>NA|TRBJ1-1|TRBV27|NA
CASRRLGDSNTEAFF
TGTGCCAGCAGGCGTTTAGGGGACTCAAACACTGAAGCTTTCTTT
>NA|TRBJ2-7|TRBV27|TRBD2
CASSLLGGRNYEQYF
TGTGCCAGCAGTTTATTGGGCGGGAGAAACTACGAGCAGTACTTC
>NA|TRBJ1-2|TRBV5-6|NA
CASSPVSPFGYTF
TGTGCCAGCAGCCCTGTAAGCCCGTTTGGCTACACCTTC
>NA|TRBJ1-6|TRBV30|NA
CAWTYSGNSPLHF
TGTGCCTGGACTTACTCGGGGAATTCACCCCTCCACTTT
>once|TRBJ2-7|TRBV10-3|TRBD1
CAITWDSLYEQYF
TGTGCCATCACCTGGGACAGTCTCTACGAGCAGTACTTC
>NA|TRBJ1-2|TRBV11-2|TRBD1
CASTWTGGNYGYTF
TGTGCCAGCACCTGGACAGGGGGCAACTATGGCTACACCTTC
>NA|TRBJ1-2|TRBV4-3|NA
CASSQAGLIGYTF
TGCGCCAGCAGCCAAGCAGGGTTGATTGGCTACACCTTC
>NA|TRBJ2-1|TRBV5-1|NA
CASSAAESEQFF
TGCGCCAGCAGCGCCGCGGAAAGCGAGCAGTTCTTC
>few|TRBJ1-1|TRBV6-5|NA
CASSRRQREAFF
TGTGCCAGCAGCCGTAGACAGCGTGAAGCTTTCTTT
>once|TRBJ2-3|TRBV9|TRBD2
CASSVRGGAGGDTQYF
TGTGCCAGCAGCGTTCGGGGCGGCGCGGGGGGAGATACGCAGTATTTT
>NA|TRBJ1-2|TRBV15|TRBD1
CATSSRTGQGYTF
TGTGCCACCAGCAGCCGGACAGGACAGGGCTACACCTTC
>NA|TRBJ1-3|TRBV18|TRBD1
CASSPRADRGNTIYF
TGTGCCAGCTCACCACGAGCGGACAGGGGAAACACCATATATTTT
>NA|TRBJ2-5|TRBV5-5|NA
CASNRAIQETQYF
TGTGCCAGCAACAGGGCTATCCAAGAGACCCAGTACTTC